Listed here are 8 T cell receptor beta chains from one sample, sequenced in a study of blood T cell repertoires in COVID-19. Data came from immunoSEQ multiplex PCR; TCRdb stores just in-frame clones and leaves some out. This table has around 170,000 clones, about 80% appearing once. The sample consisted of PBMCs or T cells enriched from blood (not recorded which). These receptors were obtained from a man in his 60s who had been exposed to COVID-19.

The chain has TRBV3-1 (or the pseudogene TRBV3-2) and TRBJ2-5; D may be TRBD2 (5 bases). CDR3 length equals 14 residues. Germline CDR1 is LGHDT and CDR2 is YNNKEL (reference sequence). V dropped 4 bases and J dropped 2 bases, with 11 bases sitting between them. The CDR3 nucleotides read TGTGCCAGCAGCCCGGGATTAAAACAAGAGACCCAGTACTTC. It specifies CASSPGLKQETQYF.

The J gene is TRBJ1-4, the V gene TRBV27; D unclear. The CDR3 runs to 14 residues. CDR1 is MNHEY, CDR2 SMNVEV, per germline (reference sequence). V was pared by 10 bases and J by 0 bases, with 12 bases between. The CDR3 loop reads CANPTAATNEKLFF. DNA of the CDR3: TGTGCCAACCCTACAGCCGCAACTAATGAAAAACTGTTTTTT.

V and J are TRBV30 and TRBJ1-3; TRBD1 might be the D (5 bases). Germline CDR1 and CDR2: GTSNPN and SVGIG (reference sequence). CDR3 length: 14 amino acids. The V gene lost 2 bases and the J gene lost 0 bases, with 8 bases spanning the gap. For the CDR3, the DNA is TGTGCCTGGAGTCGGGGGGGCTCTGGAAACACCATATATTTT. It yields the protein CAWSRGGSGNTIYF.

The chain employs TRBV19 and TRBJ1-4, with a weak D call TRBD1 (6 bases). The germline V and J ends were trimmed by 4 bases and 3 bases, with 21 bases remaining between them. The CDR3 is 18 residues long. In germline, CDR1 is LNHDA, CDR2 SQIVND (reference sequence). In DNA form, the CDR3 reads TGTGCCAGTAGTACCCCCGGGGGGGCGAGTGTTGCTAATGAAAAACTGTTTTTT. It codes for CASSTPGGASVANEKLFF.

This sequence joins TRBV28 and TRBJ2-7, with 11 bases that match TRBD2. The CDR3 runs to 14 residues. V dropped 8 bases and J dropped 0; count of bases not matched to a gene: 3. Germline V lookup: CDR1 MDHEN, CDR2 SYDVKM. The CDR3 nucleotides read TGTGCCAGCCGACTAGCGGGATCCTCCTACGAGCAGTACTTC. Protein sequence: CASRLAGSSYEQYF. The complete variable domain, with remaining parts taken from reference TRBV28 and TRBJ2-7, reads DVKVTQSSRYLVKRTGEKVFLECVQDMDHENMFWYRQDPGLGLRLIYFSYDVKMKEKGDIPEGYSVSREKKERFSLILESASTNQTSMYLCASRLAGSSYEQYFGPGTRLTVT.

In this sample, this clone turned up once. The V and J genes are TRBV7-3 and TRBJ1-1; a possible D gene is TRBD1 (5 bases). V lost 5 bases, J lost 2 bases, and 15 bases lay in between. Germline-derived CDR1 and CDR2 are SGHTA and FQGTGA. The CDR3 spans 15 residues. The CDR3 DNA follows: TGTGCCAGCAGCCAAGGGGTAGGGGTTAACACTGAAGCTTTCTTT. This codes for CASSQGVGVNTEAFF.

A few counts support this clone. The rearrangement joins TRBV2 to TRBJ1-5; a weak D match, TRBD1 (6 bases). The CDR3 runs 14 residues. The germline gives CDR1 SNHLY, CDR2 FYNNEI. The germline V and J ends were trimmed by 5 bases and 2 bases, with 10 bases remaining between them. The CDR3 region is CASSRQEGNQPQHF. DNA of the CDR3: TGTGCCAGCAGTCGACAGGAGGGCAATCAGCCCCAGCATTTT.

For the CDR3, the DNA is TGTGCCTGGGGAAGAACCACAGGGGGCAGCTATGGCTACACCTTC. Translating gives CAWGRTTGGSYGYTF. The chain recombines TRBV30 with TRBJ1-2; 9 bases match TRBD1. The ends lost 5 bases at V and 4 bases at J; junction bases unmatched: 11. Germline CDR1 GTSNPN, CDR2 SVGIG (reference sequence). CDR3 length equals 15 residues.